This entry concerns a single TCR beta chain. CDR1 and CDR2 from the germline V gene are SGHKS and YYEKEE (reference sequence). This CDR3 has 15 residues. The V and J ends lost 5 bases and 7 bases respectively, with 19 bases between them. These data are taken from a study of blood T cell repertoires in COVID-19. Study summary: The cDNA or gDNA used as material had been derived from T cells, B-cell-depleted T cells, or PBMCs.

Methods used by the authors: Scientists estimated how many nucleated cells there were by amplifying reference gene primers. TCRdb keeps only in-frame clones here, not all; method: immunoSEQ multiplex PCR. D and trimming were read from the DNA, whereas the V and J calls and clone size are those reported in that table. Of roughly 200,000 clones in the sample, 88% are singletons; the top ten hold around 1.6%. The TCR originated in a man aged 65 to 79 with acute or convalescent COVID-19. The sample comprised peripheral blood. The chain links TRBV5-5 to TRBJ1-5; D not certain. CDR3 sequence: CASSRDGFGEQPQHF. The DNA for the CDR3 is TGTGCCAGCAGTCGCGACGGATTCGGGGAACAGCCCCAGCATTTT.